The 15 T cell receptor beta chains below all came from one sample that was sequenced in a study of identifying expanded T cells in peripheral blood. Clones were read by immunoSEQ multiplex PCR, and TCRdb kept only the in-frame ones, dropping some. The data show more than 90,000 clones, with around nine tenths seen just once and 15% to 20% held by the top ten. Sequences were obtained from blood. The receptors were gathered from a person aged 18 to 69 in good health.

V and J are TRBV4-1 and TRBJ2-7; 10 positions match TRBD2. Germline-derived CDR1 and CDR2 are MGHRA and YSYEKL. The CDR3 extends over 16 amino acids. V was pared by 4 bases and J by 0 bases, with 6 bases of the junction left unmatched. The CDR3 nucleotides read TGCGCCAGCAGCCGCCCAGCGGGGGGGGGCTCCTACGAGCAGTACTTC. This encodes CASSRPAGGGSYEQYF.

The chain carries TRBV5-6 and TRBJ1-5; D not certain. Germline V CDR1 and CDR2: SGHDT, YYEEEE. Between the trimmed V and J ends, which lost 0 bases and 3 bases, there was a span of 7 bases. The CDR3 runs to 14 residues. The CDR3 DNA is TGTGCCAGCAGCTTGGCAGGAAACAATCAGCCCCAGCATTTT. Translating it yields CASSLAGNNQPQHF.

V and J are TRBV11-2 and TRBJ2-7; D gene ambiguous. This CDR3 contains 16 residues. With 5 bases removed from V and 10 bases from J, the gap between germline ends came to 27 bases. From germline, CDR1 is SGHAT and CDR2 FQNNGV. CDR3 residues: CASSPIGKGREWAQYF. The CDR3 DNA is TGTGCCAGCAGCCCAATTGGGAAAGGTCGTGAGTGGGCCCAGTACTTC.

The V and J genes are TRBV18 and TRBJ2-1; the D is unclear. Germline values: CDR1 KGHSH, CDR2 LQKENI. The germline V and J ends were trimmed by 1 base and 6 bases, with 4 bases remaining between them. The CDR3 covers 12 residues. CDR3 nucleotide sequence: TGTGCCAGCTCACCACGGGTCAATGAGCAGTTCTTC. Protein product: CASSPRVNEQFF.

This clone has more than one count but fewer than ten. The chain has TRBV29-1 and TRBJ2-5; TRBD1 might be the D (6 bases). The germline CDR1 and CDR2 sequences are SQVTM and ANQGSEA. This CDR3 region has 12 residues. Trimming removed 3 bases from V and 4 bases from J, with 9 bases in between. The CDR3 loop reads CSVDRGAETQYF. DNA of the CDR3: TGCAGCGTTGACAGGGGCGCAGAGACCCAGTACTTC.

V usage is TRBV18 and J usage is TRBJ1-1; 7 bases match TRBD1. J lost 3 bases, V lost 5 bases, and 9 bases had no gene match. Germline-derived CDR1 and CDR2 are KGHSH and LQKENI. CDR3 length equals 15 residues. CDR3 sequence reads: CASSSIQGLDTEAFF. The CDR3 DNA sequence: TGTGCCAGCTCATCCATACAGGGGCTGGACACTGAAGCTTTCTTT.

Details on this clone: At one of its ends the junction is not consistent with the germline gene, which may arise from a read error. The rearrangement links TRBV5-1 to TRBJ2-7; D is undetermined. CDR3 length: 12 residues. The germline V gene has CDR1 SGHRS and CDR2 YFSETQ. CDR3 bases: TGTGCCAGCACCACCTTAACTCTCGAGCAGTACTTC. Residues: CASTTLTLEQYF.

This chain connects TRBV20-1 to TRBJ1-1; D gene unclear. The germline CDR1 and CDR2 sequences are DFQATT and SNEGSKA (reference sequence). Trimming took 0 bases from V and 3 from J, leaving 2 bases between them. This CDR3 has 11 residues. CDR3 nucleotide sequence: TGCAGTGCTAGAGATCACACTGAAGCTTTCTTT. It yields the protein CSARDHTEAFF.

The rearrangement uses TRBV6-6 and TRBJ2-5, with D possibly being TRBD1 (5 bases). Germline lookup yields CDR1 MNHNY and CDR2 SVGAGI (reference sequence). V dropped 4 bases and J dropped 9 bases, with 21 bases sitting between them. The CDR3 consists of 15 residues. In DNA, the CDR3 is TGTGCCAGCAGTTCGACAGACACCGTTTTAGGGTCCCAGTACTTC. Protein sequence: CASSSTDTVLGSQYF.

Only a few counts were recorded for this clone. The chain combines TRBV6-1 with TRBJ2-4; TRBD2 is a possible D gene (5 bases). The V end was cut by 1 base, the J end by 4 bases, with 11 bases between. CDR3 length equals 15 residues. CDR1 is MNHNS and CDR2 is SASEGT in the germline V gene. CDR3 nucleotide sequence: TGTGCCAGCAGTGAAGTCGGGTCGGGGAAAAACATTCAGTACTTC. Translation: CASSEVGSGKNIQYF.

The CDR3 DNA reads TGTGCCAGCAGCTTCTCCAGGCCAGAACTGTTCTTC. Translation gives CASSFSRPELFF. The chain has TRBV11-2 and TRBJ2-1; D uncertain. With 3 bases removed from V and 15 bases from J, the gap between germline ends came to 15 bases. The CDR3 contains 12 residues. The V gene's germline CDR1 is SGHAT and CDR2 FQNNGV.

The chain couples TRBV5-5 to TRBJ1-5; D gene uncertain. The V end lost 1 base, the J end lost 6 bases, and 14 bases lay between the germline ends. This CDR3 comprises 15 residues. CDR1 is SGHKS, CDR2 YYEKEE, per germline (reference sequence). The CDR3 loop is CASSLWGSSGQPQHF. The DNA of the CDR3 is TGTGCCAGCAGCTTGTGGGGTTCGTCGGGTCAGCCCCAGCATTTT.

The chain carries TRBV5-1 and TRBJ2-5, with 7 bases fitting TRBD2. This CDR3 has 14 amino acids. The germline V gene has CDR1 SGHRS and CDR2 YFSETQ. V lost 1 base to trimming and J lost 1 base; unmatched junction nucleotides: 1. CDR3 loop: CASSLWGGQETQYF. The DNA of the CDR3 is TGCGCCAGCAGCTTGTGGGGGGGCCAAGAGACCCAGTACTTC.

This clone was seen a handful of times. This chain joins TRBV5-1 and TRBJ1-1; no reliable D call. The CDR3 is made up of 13 amino acids. V lost 0 bases and J 5 bases, leaving 8 bases between the germline ends. Germline loops: CDR1 SGHRS, CDR2 YFSETQ. CDR3 in amino acids: CASSLEGFTEAFF. The CDR3 DNA reads TGCGCCAGCAGCTTGGAAGGGTTTACTGAAGCTTTCTTT.

The genes are TRBV19 and TRBJ2-1; 9 bases are shared with TRBD2. The CDR3 runs 17 residues. Losses at the gene ends were 6 bases for V and 0 bases for J; bases not matched to a gene: 9. In germline, CDR1 is LNHDA, CDR2 SQIVND (reference sequence). The CDR3 region is CASRHLAGDYSYNEQFF. CDR3 DNA sequence: TGTGCCAGTAGGCACTTAGCGGGGGATTACTCCTACAATGAGCAGTTCTTC.